This passage covers 27 T cell receptor beta chains from one sample sequenced in a study of response to subunit inactivated influenza vaccine. TCRdb analysed the RT-PCR reads with MiXCR anew, one entry per CDR3 protein. The sample includes almost 600,000 distinct CDR3 sequences, approximately 15% of them seen just once. The input for sequencing was PBMCs from blood, taken 11 to 12 days after vaccination. Receptors originate from a man in his forties or fifties who received an inactivated influenza vaccine.

The chain employs TRBV20-1 and TRBJ2-1; no clear D gene. CDR3 length: 10 residues. Trimming removed 0 bases from V and 12 bases from J, with 6 bases in between. Germline loops: CDR1 DFQATT, CDR2 SNEGSKA (reference sequence). This chain's CDR3 is CSARDFAQFF. Here the CDR3 DNA reads TGCAGTGCTAGAGATTTTGCGCAGTTCTTC.

This clonotype has only a few counts. CDR3 sequence (DNA): TGTGCCAGCAGCTTAGGCCCGACTAGCGGGGTAGCCTACGAGCAGTACTTC. Translating it yields CASSLGPTSGVAYEQYF. This chain uses TRBV11-2 with TRBJ2-7; TRBD2 matches at 11 bases. Germline V CDR1 and CDR2: SGHAT, FQNNGV. J was trimmed by 2 bases and V by 1 base; bases with no gene match: 7. This CDR3 comprises 17 residues.

This clonotype was picked up a small number of times. V gene TRBV20-1 combines with J gene TRBJ2-6; no reliable D call. V lost 0 bases, J lost 0 bases, and 12 bases lay in between. The CDR3 runs to 17 residues. Germline loops: CDR1 DFQATT, CDR2 SNEGSKA (reference sequence). In DNA form, the CDR3 reads TGCAGTGCTAGAGAGTTTGGTTCATACTCTGGGGCCAACGTCCTGACTTTC. As protein: CSAREFGSYSGANVLTF.

The chain carries TRBV25-1 and TRBJ1-6; D is ambiguous. The V gene lost 1 base and the J gene lost 5 bases, with 12 bases spanning the gap. This CDR3 comprises 16 residues. Germline assignment: CDR1 MGHDK and CDR2 SYGVNS. CDR3 nucleotide sequence: TGTGCCAGCAGTGAATCGAGGGTAGCCCATAATTCACCCCTCCACTTT. It codes for CASSESRVAHNSPLHF.

This chain connects TRBV20-1 to TRBJ2-5, with 13 bases identical to TRBD2. Germline V gene sequence: CDR1 DFQATT, CDR2 SNEGSKA (reference sequence). This CDR3 has 16 amino acids. V shed 3 bases and J 1 base; nucleotides not matched to a gene: 5. In nucleotides, the CDR3 is TGCAGTGCTAGCGGGACTAGCGGGGAGCTCCAAGAGACCCAGTACTTC. It yields the protein CSASGTSGELQETQYF.

This clonotype has ten or more counts. V and J are TRBV12-3 or TRBV12-4 and TRBJ1-1; weak D call: TRBD1 (6 bases). Trimming took 5 bases from V and 4 from J, leaving 20 bases between them. The CDR3 sequence is 16 residues long. In DNA, the CDR3 is TGTGCCAGCAGTCCCCGGGGGGGGCGAGTGGGCACTGAAGCTTTCTTT. This gives the protein CASSPRGGRVGTEAFF.

This clonotype occurred a few times. V usage is TRBV3-1 and J usage is TRBJ2-1, with 13 bases lining up with TRBD2. Losses at the gene ends were 2 bases for V and 8 bases for J; bases not matched to a gene: 9. The CDR3 runs 17 residues. Germline V gene data show CDR1 as LGHDT and CDR2 as YNNKEL (reference sequence). Here the CDR3 DNA reads TGTGCCAGCAGCCAACTCCTAGGACTAGCGGGAGCGTATGAGCAGTTCTTC. Amino acid sequence: CASSQLLGLAGAYEQFF.

The chain is built from TRBV20-1 and TRBJ2-7; D remains unclear. Deletions cut 3 bases from V and 0 bases from J, with 12 bases between. The CDR3 runs to 14 residues. Germline V gene lookup returns CDR1 DFQATT and CDR2 SNEGSKA (reference sequence). CDR3 loop: CSASRQVGSYEQYF. In DNA, the CDR3 is TGCAGTGCTAGTAGGCAGGTGGGCTCCTACGAGCAGTACTTC.

J is TRBJ2-1 and V is TRBV7-2; TRBD2 matches at 8 bases. The CDR3 length is 16 residues. V lost 2 bases, J lost 5 bases, and 8 bases stayed unmatched. Germline V gene lookup returns CDR1 SGHTA and CDR2 FQGNSA. Written as DNA, the CDR3 is TGTGCCAGCAGCTTAACCAGCGGGGGTTCCCACAATGAGCAGTTCTTC. Translating gives CASSLTSGGSHNEQFF.

This clonotype was recorded a few times. This chain joins TRBV4-3 and TRBJ2-5; TRBD1 matches at 10 bases. The CDR3 loop spans 14 amino acids. CDR1 and CDR2 from the germline V gene are LGHNA and YSLEER. V lost 4 bases and J lost 4; bases outside the gene matches: 3. The CDR3 sequence: CASSPGQGVETQYF. DNA for the CDR3: TGCGCCAGCAGCCCAGGACAGGGGGTAGAGACCCAGTACTTC.

The chain has TRBV6-2 or TRBV6-3 and TRBJ2-1; either TRBD1 or TRBD2 may supply D (5 bases each). Germline V lookup: CDR1 MNHEY, CDR2 SVGEGT. Trimming left V 0 bases short and J 4 bases short, with 16 bases between. The CDR3 runs 17 residues. CDR3 residues: CASSYSRSGTRYNEQFF. The CDR3 nucleotides read TGTGCCAGCAGTTACTCGAGGTCTGGGACGAGATACAATGAGCAGTTCTTC.

This clonotype was seen a handful of times. The chain is built from TRBV20-1 and TRBJ2-3, with a weak D call TRBD2 (5 bases). Germline CDR1 is DFQATT and CDR2 is SNEGSKA (reference sequence). This CDR3 comprises 15 residues. V shed 3 bases and J shed 1 base, with 14 bases lying between them. For the CDR3, the DNA is TGCAGTGCTAGTGCGAGCGGTGGTGGCACAGATACGCAGTATTTT. It translates to CSASASGGGTDTQYF.

This clonotype was seen repeatedly, ten times or more. The chain employs TRBV12-3 or TRBV12-4 and TRBJ2-2, with 12 bases identical to TRBD1. The CDR3 consists of 16 residues. With V trimmed by 5 bases and J by 7 bases, 8 bases remained unmatched. CDR3 region: CASSTRGQGAIGELFF. CDR3 coding DNA: TGTGCCAGCAGTACCCGGGGACAGGGGGCGATCGGGGAGCTGTTTTTT.

The chain has TRBV28 and TRBJ2-7, with 8 bases aligning to TRBD1. CDR1 is MDHEN and CDR2 is SYDVKM in the germline V gene. CDR3 length: 13 amino acids. Trimming cost V 2 bases and J 12 bases; bases outside gene matches: 9. The CDR3 here is CASSLVWGTGGYF. The DNA for the CDR3 is TGTGCCAGCAGTTTAGTATGGGGAACAGGGGGGTACTTC.

The rearrangement uses TRBV24-1 and TRBJ1-2; D gene uncertain. The germline V gene encodes CDR1 KGHDR and CDR2 SFDVKD. Between the trimmed V and J ends, which lost 3 bases and 1 base, there was a span of 11 bases. The CDR3 spans 15 residues. CDR3 coding DNA: TGTGCCACCAGTGATGATGGAACCAATAACTATGGCTACACCTTC. This codes for CATSDDGTNNYGYTF.

The chain uses TRBV11-1 and TRBJ2-3; 7 nucleotides agree with TRBD2. Germline V lookup: CDR1 SGHAT, CDR2 FQDESV (reference sequence). The trim removed 5 bases at V and 0 bases at J, leaving 11 bases unmatched. This CDR3 is built from 17 residues. The CDR3 nucleotides are TGTGCCAGCAGCCTATATCGTGGTAGCGGGAGCACAGATACGCAGTATTTT. This encodes CASSLYRGSGSTDTQYF. The full variable domain, in which reference TRBV11-1 and TRBJ2-3 provide the parts outside the CDR3, is EAEVAQSPRYKITEKSQAVAFWCDPISGHATLYWYRQILGQGPELLVQFQDESVVDDSQLPKDRFSAERLKGVDSTLKIQPAELGDSAMYLCASSLYRGSGSTDTQYFGPGTRLTVL.

This clonotype was seen more than once but under ten times. The rearrangement links TRBV7-6 to TRBJ2-2, with TRBD2 matching 8 bases. This CDR3 has 15 amino acids. Per the germline V gene, CDR1 is SGHVS and CDR2 is FNYEAQ. J was trimmed by 5 bases and V by 4 bases; bases with no gene match: 6. DNA of the CDR3: TGTGCCAGCAGCTCAAGCGGGAGAGTTACCGGGGAGCTGTTTTTT. Amino acid sequence: CASSSSGRVTGELFF.

This clonotype has just a few counts. The V call is TRBV12-3 or TRBV12-4, the J call TRBJ1-2; D is undetermined. V was trimmed by 5 bases and J by 7 bases, leaving 14 bases between them. The CDR3 is 13 residues long. CDR3 bases: TGTGCCAGCAGTCCCCGACAAGTGTCTGGCTACACCTTC. Translating it yields CASSPRQVSGYTF.

This chain links TRBV20-1 with TRBJ2-1, with 8 bases aligning to TRBD2. CDR1 is DFQATT and CDR2 is SNEGSKA in the germline V gene (reference sequence). J was trimmed by 9 bases and V by 3 bases; bases with no gene match: 7. The CDR3 length is 13 residues. The DNA of the CDR3 is TGCAGTGCTAGGAATAGCGGGGAGATTGAGCAGTTCTTC. Protein sequence: CSARNSGEIEQFF.

The genes are TRBV11-2 and TRBJ2-2, with D unclear. The length of the CDR3 is 16 residues. V lost 5 bases and J 2 bases, leaving 15 bases between the germline ends. Germline lookup yields CDR1 SGHAT and CDR2 FQNNGV. The CDR3 reads CASSHRLRRNTGELFF. DNA for the CDR3: TGTGCCAGCAGCCATCGGCTGCGCCGAAACACCGGGGAGCTGTTTTTT.

This clonotype was seen a few times. This chain joins TRBV20-1 and TRBJ1-2, with a tentative D call TRBD1 (5 bases). This CDR3 region has 14 residues. CDR1 DFQATT and CDR2 SNEGSKA come from the germline V gene (reference sequence). CDR3 region: CTSPGTLDHYGYTF. CDR3 bases: TGCACCTCTCCCGGGACCCTAGACCACTATGGCTACACCTTC.

A few counts support this clonotype. The genes are TRBV3-1 and TRBJ1-4; D gene unclear. Germline V gene data show CDR1 as LGHDT and CDR2 as YNNKEL (reference sequence). V dropped 1 base and J dropped 10 bases, with 7 bases sitting between them. CDR3 size: 12 residues. The CDR3 here is CASSQGGRKLFF. In nucleotides, the CDR3 is TGTGCCAGCAGCCAAGGAGGGCGAAAACTGTTTTTT. Variable domain in full (rest from reference TRBV3-1 and TRBJ1-4): DTAVSQTPKYLVTQMGNDKSIKCEQNLGHDTMYWYKQDSKKFLKIMFSYNNKELIINETVPNRFSPKSPDKAHLNLHINSLELGDSAVYFCASSQGGRKLFFGSGTQLSVL.

The sample holds a few counts of this clonotype. This chain links TRBV7-9 with TRBJ2-1; the match to TRBD1 covers 7 bases. The CDR3 totals 16 residues. V lost 9 bases to trimming and J lost 0 bases; unmatched junction nucleotides: 11. CDR1 is SEHNR, CDR2 FQNEAQ, per germline (reference sequence). Written as DNA, the CDR3 is TGTGCCAGTCCCTTAGGGGGACAGAGCTCCTACAATGAGCAGTTCTTC. It is translated as CASPLGGQSSYNEQFF.

This clonotype appeared many times. The J gene is TRBJ2-1, the V gene TRBV7-9; 13 bases are shared with TRBD2. The CDR3 totals 16 residues. Germline CDR1 SEHNR, CDR2 FQNEAQ (reference sequence). J was trimmed by 9 bases and V by 6 bases; bases with no gene match: 11. Written as DNA, the CDR3 is TGTGCCAGCAGTTCATTCGGACTAGCGGGAGTTAGTGAGCAGTTCTTC. Translating gives CASSSFGLAGVSEQFF.

This clonotype has more than one count but fewer than ten. The CDR3 is CASSLGRASEAFF. DNA for the CDR3: TGTGCCAGCAGCTTAGGCCGCGCCTCTGAAGCTTTCTTT. The genes are TRBV7-2 and TRBJ1-1, with D unresolved. Germline CDR1 and CDR2: SGHTA and FQGNSA. This CDR3 spans 13 amino acids. V was cut by 1 base and J by 6 bases, with 9 bases left in between.

This chain links TRBV4-3 with TRBJ1-2; D gene ambiguous. V dropped 1 base and J dropped 3 bases, with 12 bases sitting between them. Germline V lookup: CDR1 LGHNA, CDR2 YSLEER. The CDR3 length is 15 residues. The CDR3 sequence: CASSQVVARDYGYTF. The CDR3 DNA sequence: TGCGCCAGCAGCCAAGTTGTGGCGCGGGACTATGGCTACACCTTC.

The chain uses TRBV28 and TRBJ1-5; no clear D. This CDR3 region has 14 residues. Trimming stripped 1 base from V and 0 bases from J, with 4 bases between. In germline, CDR1 is MDHEN, CDR2 SYDVKM. In DNA, the CDR3 is TGTGCCAGCAGTTTATACAGTAGCAATCAGCCCCAGCATTTT. Its translation is CASSLYSSNQPQHF.